This T cell receptor (beta chain) was found in a study of cytomegalovirus exposure and HLA in healthy donors. The study, taken as a whole, reports: HLA-A and HLA-B allele assignments for most subjects were reportedly predicted accurately using TCR beta sequences.

Per the germline V gene, CDR1 is MDHEN and CDR2 is SYDVKM. This CDR3 has 16 amino acids. J lost 4 bases, V lost 6 bases, and 14 bases had no gene match. About this clone itself: Its antigen is still unknown.

Amplification used 60 Vbeta primers and 13 Jbeta primers. Repertoires were generated with immunoSEQ multiplex PCR, while TCRdb's copy carries only in-frame clones and drops some. Of some 200,000 clones detected, about 80% appear once; the ten largest clones hold 0.65% to 0.75%. The receptor comes from a boy younger than 18 in good health and CMV-seronegative. The sample taken for sequencing was PBMCs. The chain joins TRBV28 to TRBJ2-7, with TRBD2 matching 8 bases. CDR3 coding DNA: TGTGCCAGCAGAACCGGCCCAGGGACTAGTCAATACGAGCAGTACTTC. Protein product: CASRTGPGTSQYEQYF.